Below are 4 T cell receptor beta chains sequenced from a single sample in a study of molecular identifiers for immune sequencing clone quantification. From the PCR reads, TCRdb called clonotypes with MiXCR, one entry per CDR3 protein. The sample includes 80,000 to 100,000 distinct CDR3 sequences, roughly 26% of them seen just once. The sequenced material came from naive CD8+ T cells from blood, with Jurkat cell RNA spiked in. Subset specified: FACS-sorted CD8+CD4-CCR7+CD45RA+ naive T cells. The source is a human donor in good health. Some libraries in this study had Jurkat cell RNA spiked in.

There are a few counts of this clonotype. The V and J genes are TRBV9 and TRBJ1-1; 10 nucleotides align to TRBD1. With 3 bases clipped from V and 0 bases from J, the junction kept 11 bases outside the gene matches. The germline gives CDR1 SGDLS, CDR2 YYNGEE. The CDR3 is made up of 18 amino acids. The CDR3 nucleotides are TGTGCCAGCAGCGCGAGGGAGGCGGGACAGGGGTTGAACACTGAAGCTTTCTTT. It translates to CASSAREAGQGLNTEAFF.

This clonotype occurred a few times. A junction end diverges from the germline sequence, so it may reflect a read error. V is TRBV2 and J is TRBJ2-1; 8 bases are shared with TRBD1. The CDR3 contains 16 residues. Germline CDR1 and CDR2: SNHLY and FYNNEI. CDR3: CAGSVNRGDPYGEQFF. The CDR3 region has the DNA TGTGCCGGCAGTGTCAACAGGGGGGACCCCTACGGTGAGCAGTTCTTC. Full variable domain (rest looked up from reference TRBV2 and TRBJ2-1): EPEVTQTPSHQVTQMGQEVILRCVPISNHLYFYWYRQILGQKVEFLVSFYNNEISEKSEIFDDQFSVERPDGSNFTLKIRSTKLEDSAMYFCAGSVNRGDPYGEQFFGPGTRLTVL.

Remarks on this clonotype: It may be a read error: a sequence one base away is much more abundant. The chain has TRBV20-1 and TRBJ2-7; 7 positions match TRBD1. Germline loops: CDR1 DFQATT, CDR2 SNEGSKA (reference sequence). This CDR3 has 11 amino acids. Unmatched junction bases numbered 5, after V lost 6 bases and J lost 6 bases. The CDR3 protein is CSATGQSEQYF. Written as DNA, the CDR3 is TGCAGTGCCACGGGACAGAGCGAGCAGTACTTC.

This clonotype was observed a handful of times. This may be a read error: a much more frequent sequence differs by one nucleotide. The CDR3 region is CASSQDRATSTGELFF. CDR3 nucleotide sequence: TGCGCCAGCAGCCAAGACAGGGCGACGAGCACCGGGGAGCTGTTTTTT. The chain uses TRBV4-3 and TRBJ2-2, with D maybe TRBD1 (5 bases). Germline V gene lookup returns CDR1 LGHNA and CDR2 YSLEER. V lost 0 bases and J lost 4, with 12 bases in between. The CDR3 spans 16 residues.